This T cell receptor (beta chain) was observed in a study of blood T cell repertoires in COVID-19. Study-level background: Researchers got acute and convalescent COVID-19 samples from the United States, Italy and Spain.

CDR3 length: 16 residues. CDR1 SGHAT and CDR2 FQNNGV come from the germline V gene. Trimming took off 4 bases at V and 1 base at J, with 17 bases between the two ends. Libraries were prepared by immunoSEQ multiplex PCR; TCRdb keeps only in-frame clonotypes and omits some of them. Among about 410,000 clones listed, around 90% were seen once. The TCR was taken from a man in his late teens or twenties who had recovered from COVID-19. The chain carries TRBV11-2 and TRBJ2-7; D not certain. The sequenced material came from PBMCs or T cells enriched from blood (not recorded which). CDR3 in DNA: TGTGCCAGCAGCTCCCTGCGGAGCTACCCGTCCTACGAGCAGTACTTC. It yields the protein CASSSLRSYPSYEQYF.